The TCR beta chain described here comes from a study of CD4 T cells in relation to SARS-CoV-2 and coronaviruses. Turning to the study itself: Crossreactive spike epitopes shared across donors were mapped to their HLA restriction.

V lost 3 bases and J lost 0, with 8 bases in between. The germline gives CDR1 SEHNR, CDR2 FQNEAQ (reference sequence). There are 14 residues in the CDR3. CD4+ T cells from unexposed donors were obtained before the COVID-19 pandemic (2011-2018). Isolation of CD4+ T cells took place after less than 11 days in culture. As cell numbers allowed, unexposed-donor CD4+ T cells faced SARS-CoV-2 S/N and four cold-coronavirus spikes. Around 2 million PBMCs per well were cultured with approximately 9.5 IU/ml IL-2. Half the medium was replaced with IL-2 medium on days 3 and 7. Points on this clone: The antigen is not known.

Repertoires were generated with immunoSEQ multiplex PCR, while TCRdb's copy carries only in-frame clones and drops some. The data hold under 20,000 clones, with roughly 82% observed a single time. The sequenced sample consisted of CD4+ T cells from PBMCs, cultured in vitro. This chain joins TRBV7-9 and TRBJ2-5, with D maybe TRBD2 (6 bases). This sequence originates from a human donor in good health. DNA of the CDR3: TGTGCCAGCAGCTTTTGGGGGGACCAAGAGACCCAGTACTTC. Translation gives CASSFWGDQETQYF.